Detailed here is one T cell receptor (beta chain). Antigen unknown. The CDR3 has 11 amino acids. V dropped 1 base and J dropped 12 bases, with 10 bases sitting between them. Germline V gene lookup returns CDR1 SEHNR and CDR2 FQNEAQ (reference sequence). The PCR made use of 60 Vbeta and 13 Jbeta primers. Produced via immunoSEQ multiplex PCR; TCRdb's table is partial and in-frame only. The data hold 130,000 to 150,000 clones, with 78% observed a single time. The sample comes from a study of cytomegalovirus exposure and HLA in healthy donors. Whole-study context: An analysis done earlier identified about 120 million unique TCR beta sequences from about 179 million T cells.

Overall study findings and caveats: The sole available immune exposure information was CMV serostatus. TRBV6-2, TRBV6-3 and some other V segments were unresolvable in 87-base-pair reads. Later analysis identified over 15,000 TCR beta sequences associated with HLA alleles, using a false discovery rate threshold of 0.05.

The receptor's source is a male donor in good health and CMV-seronegative. Sequencing was performed on PBMCs. This sequence joins TRBV7-9 and TRBJ2-7; D is perhaps TRBD2 (6 bases). CDR3 in DNA: TGTGCCAGCAGCTTAGGGGGGGACGCGTACTTC. Translated: CASSLGGDAYF.